The T cell receptor (beta chain) described here comes from a study of T cells after yellow fever vaccination. MiXCR, run by TCRdb on the 5' RACE reads, gives a single entry per CDR3 protein. The sample yields under 400,000 distinct CDR3 sequences, under 14% seen once. CDR1 and CDR2 from the germline V gene are SEHNR and FQNEAQ (reference sequence). Trimming cost V 11 bases and J 0 bases, with 10 bases left between them. This CDR3 is built from 13 residues. The receptor was isolated from a man aged 18 to 30 who received the YFV17D yellow fever vaccine. Sequenced material: PBMCs, taken on the day of the first yellow fever vaccination. J is TRBJ2-2 and V is TRBV7-9; D is unresolved. The CDR3 bases are TGTGCCCGCGGCTTCGCGAACACCGGGGAGCTGTTTTTT. Encoded protein: CARGFANTGELFF.